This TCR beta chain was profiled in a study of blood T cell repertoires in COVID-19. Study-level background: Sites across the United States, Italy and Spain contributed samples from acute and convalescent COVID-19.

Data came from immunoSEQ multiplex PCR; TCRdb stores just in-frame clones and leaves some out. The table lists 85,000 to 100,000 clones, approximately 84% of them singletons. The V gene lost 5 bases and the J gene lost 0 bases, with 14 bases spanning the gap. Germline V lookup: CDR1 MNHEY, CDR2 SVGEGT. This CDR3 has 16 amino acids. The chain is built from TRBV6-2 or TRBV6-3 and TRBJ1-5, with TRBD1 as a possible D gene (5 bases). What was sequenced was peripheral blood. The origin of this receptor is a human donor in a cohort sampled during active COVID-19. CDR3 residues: CASSQRDWYSNQPQHF. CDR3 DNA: TGTGCCAGCAGTCAACGGGACTGGTATAGCAATCAGCCCCAGCATTTT.